This entry lists 3 T cell receptor beta chains sequenced from one sample in a study of T cell responses to AZD1222 COVID-19 vaccine. Data came from immunoSEQ multiplex PCR; TCRdb stores just in-frame clones and leaves some out. The data contain fewer than 110,000 clones, about nine tenths of them singletons. The sequencing here drew on peripheral blood, taken on day 0 of AZD1222 vaccination. These receptors all stem from an adult in good health.

V and J are TRBV5-1 and TRBJ1-1; D is unclear. This CDR3 is built from 13 residues. V shed 1 base and J shed 4 bases, with 8 bases lying between them. Germline assignment: CDR1 SGHRS and CDR2 YFSETQ. In nucleotides, the CDR3 is TGCGCCAGCAGCTTGACGGGAGGCACTGAAGCTTTCTTT. Its protein product is CASSLTGGTEAFF.

Written as DNA, the CDR3 is TGTGCCATCAGTGACTTAGTGGGGCCTTACGAGCAGTACTTC. Amino acids: CAISDLVGPYEQYF. This sequence joins TRBV10-3 and TRBJ2-7; tentative D call: TRBD1 (5 bases). Trimming shortened V by 3 bases and J by 4 bases, and 13 bases separated the two germline ends. The germline gives CDR1 ENHRY, CDR2 SYGVKD. This CDR3 has 14 residues.

V usage is TRBV5-1 and J usage is TRBJ2-1; D is ambiguous. The V and J ends lost 4 bases and 4 bases respectively, with 12 bases between them. This CDR3 spans 14 amino acids. Germline CDR1 is SGHRS and CDR2 is YFSETQ. The CDR3 region has the DNA TGCGCCAGCAGCACCGATGGGTCGTACAATGAGCAGTTCTTC. Translated, it gives CASSTDGSYNEQFF.